Sequencing of this TCR beta chain was carried out in a study of OX40 agonist ivuxolimab in advanced cancers. Assay used: immunoSEQ multiplex PCR; TCRdb lists only in-frame clones, some missing. The sample contains 15,000 to 20,000 clones, just over 85% of which appear only once. Trimming took 6 bases from V and 2 from J; bases not matched to a gene: 1. This CDR3 region has 14 residues. Germline V gene data show CDR1 as MNHNY and CDR2 as SVGAGI (reference sequence). The source of this sequence is an adult with an advanced solid tumor such as melanoma, head and neck, liver or kidney cancer. The source material was CD4+ or CD8+ T cells sorted from blood, sampled in a trial of the OX40 agonist ivuxolimab. The chain recombines TRBV6-6 with TRBJ1-4, with 9 nucleotides matching TRBD1. This chain's CDR3 is CASSDRGTNEKLFF. The CDR3 bases are TGTGCCAGCAGCGACAGGGGGACTAATGAAAAACTGTTTTTT.